The present T cell receptor (beta chain) was sequenced within a study of liver allograft versus peripheral blood T cells. About the study: Comparing T cell receptor repertoires in transplanted livers with those in recipients' peripheral blood was part of the design.

Using its own MiXCR run on the reads, TCRdb lists one record per CDR3 protein. The sample holds thousands of distinct CDR3 sequences, roughly 21% seen once. The CDR3 contains 14 residues. Deletions cut 2 bases from V and 2 bases from J, with 6 bases between. The germline V gene encodes CDR1 SGHTA and CDR2 FQGNSA. This clonotype was picked up a small number of times. The chain has TRBV7-2 and TRBJ1-4; D remains unclear. This TCR was sampled from a human patient who had a liver transplant. Some T cells may be graft donor cells. The CDR3 reads CASSLSVTNEKLFF. CDR3 in DNA: TGTGCCAGCAGCTTATCGGTTACTAATGAAAAACTGTTTTTT. Full variable domain (remainder filled in from reference TRBV7-2 and TRBJ1-4): GAGVSQSPSNKVTEKGKDVELRCDPISGHTALYWYRQSLGQGLEFLIYFQGNSAPDKSGLPSDRFSAERTGGSVSTLTIQRTQQEDSAVYLCASSLSVTNEKLFFGSGTQLSVL.